This T cell receptor (beta chain) was retrieved from a study of identical twins. This clonotype has a handful of counts. All donors comprised healthy Caucasians. TCRdb re-analysed the 5' RACE reads in MiXCR, keeping a single row per CDR3 protein. The sample lists about 690,000 distinct CDR3 sequences; 6.1% were seen once. Germline CDR1 SGHRS, CDR2 YFSETQ. This CDR3 region has 15 residues. Germline trimming cut 3 bases from V and 14 bases from J; bases unmatched to any gene: 17. The sequence derives from a man aged 18 to 30 in good health. The sequenced sample consisted of naive T cells sorted from blood. V gene TRBV5-1 combines with J gene TRBJ2-1; 7 nucleotides align to TRBD1. This chain's CDR3 is CASSYPTGDEGNEFF. The CDR3 coding sequence is TGCGCCAGCAGCTACCCCACAGGGGATGAGGGGAATGAGTTCTTC.